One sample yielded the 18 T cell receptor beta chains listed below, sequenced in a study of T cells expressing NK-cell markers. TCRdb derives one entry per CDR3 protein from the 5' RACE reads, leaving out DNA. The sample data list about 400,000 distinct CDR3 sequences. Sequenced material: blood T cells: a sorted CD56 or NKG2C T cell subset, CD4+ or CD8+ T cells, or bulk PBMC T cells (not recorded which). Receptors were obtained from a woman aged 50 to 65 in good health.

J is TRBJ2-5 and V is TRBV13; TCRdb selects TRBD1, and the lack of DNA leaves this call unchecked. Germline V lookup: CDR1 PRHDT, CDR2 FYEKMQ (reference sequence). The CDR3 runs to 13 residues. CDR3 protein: CASSLRQEETQYF.

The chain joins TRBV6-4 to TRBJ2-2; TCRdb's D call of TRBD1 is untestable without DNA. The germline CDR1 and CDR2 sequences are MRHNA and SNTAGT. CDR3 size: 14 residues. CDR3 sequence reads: CASRKTGGSGELFF.

The CDR3 here is CASTTRLQPQHF. The J gene is TRBJ1-5, the V gene TRBV12-3 or TRBV12-4; TCRdb gives TRBD1 as the D gene, but with no DNA this cannot be confirmed. The CDR3 has 12 residues.

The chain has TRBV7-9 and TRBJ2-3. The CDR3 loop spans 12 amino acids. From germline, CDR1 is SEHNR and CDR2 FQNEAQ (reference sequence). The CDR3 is CATGVGTDTQYF.

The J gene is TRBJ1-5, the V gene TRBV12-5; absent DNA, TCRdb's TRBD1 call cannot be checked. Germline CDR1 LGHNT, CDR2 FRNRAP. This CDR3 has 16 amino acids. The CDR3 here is CASGPRQGHSNQPQHF.

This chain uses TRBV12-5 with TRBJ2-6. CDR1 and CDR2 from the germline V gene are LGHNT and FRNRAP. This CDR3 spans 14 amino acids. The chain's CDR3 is CASGATGGANVLTF.

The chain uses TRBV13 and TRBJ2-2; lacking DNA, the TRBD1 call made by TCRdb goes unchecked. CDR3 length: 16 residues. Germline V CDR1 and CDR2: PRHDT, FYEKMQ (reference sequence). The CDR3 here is CASSRRTGQGTGELFF. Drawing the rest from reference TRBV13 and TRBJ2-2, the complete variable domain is AAGVIQSPRHLIKEKRETATLKCYPIPRHDTVYWYQQGPGQDPQFLISFYEKMQSDKGSIPDRFSAQQFSDYHSELNMSSLELGDSALYFCASSRRTGQGTGELFFGEGSRLTVL.

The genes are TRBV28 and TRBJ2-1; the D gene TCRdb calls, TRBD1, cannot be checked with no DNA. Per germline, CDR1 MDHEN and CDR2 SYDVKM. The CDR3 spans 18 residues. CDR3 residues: CASSSRANPRGWFNEQFF.

CDR3 amino acids: CASRRDSLSGDTQYF. V usage is TRBV6-5 and J usage is TRBJ2-3; TCRdb reports TRBD2, a call that lacks DNA to check it against. CDR3 length: 15 amino acids. The germline gives CDR1 MNHEY, CDR2 SVGAGI.

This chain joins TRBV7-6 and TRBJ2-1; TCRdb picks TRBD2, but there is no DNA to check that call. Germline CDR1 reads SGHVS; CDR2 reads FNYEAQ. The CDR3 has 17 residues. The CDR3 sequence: CASSLRGGAHRDNEQFF.

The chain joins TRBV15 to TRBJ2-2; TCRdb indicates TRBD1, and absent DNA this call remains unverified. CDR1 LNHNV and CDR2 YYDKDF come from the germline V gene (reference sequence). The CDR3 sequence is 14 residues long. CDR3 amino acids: CATRRQGNTGELFF. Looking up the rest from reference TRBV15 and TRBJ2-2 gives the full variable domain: DAMVIQNPRYQVTQFGKPVTLSCSQTLNHNVMYWYQQKSSQAPKLLFHYYDKDFNNEADTPDNFQSRRPNTSFCFLDIRSPGLGDTAMYLCATRRQGNTGELFFGEGSRLTVL.

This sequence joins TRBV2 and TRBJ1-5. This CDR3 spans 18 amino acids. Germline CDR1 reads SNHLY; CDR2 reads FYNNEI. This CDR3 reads CASSRGQKTSHSNQPQHF. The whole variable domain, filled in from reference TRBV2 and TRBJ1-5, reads EPEVTQTPSHQVTQMGQEVILRCVPISNHLYFYWYRQILGQKVEFLVSFYNNEISEKSEIFDDQFSVERPDGSNFTLKIRSTKLEDSAMYFCASSRGQKTSHSNQPQHFGDGTRLSIL.

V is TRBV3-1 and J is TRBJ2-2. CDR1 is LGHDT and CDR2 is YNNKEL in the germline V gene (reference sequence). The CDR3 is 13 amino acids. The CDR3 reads CASSQGYTGELFF. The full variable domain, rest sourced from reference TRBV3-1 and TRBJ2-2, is DTAVSQTPKYLVTQMGNDKSIKCEQNLGHDTMYWYKQDSKKFLKIMFSYNNKELIINETVPNRFSPKSPDKAHLNLHINSLELGDSAVYFCASSQGYTGELFFGEGSRLTVL.

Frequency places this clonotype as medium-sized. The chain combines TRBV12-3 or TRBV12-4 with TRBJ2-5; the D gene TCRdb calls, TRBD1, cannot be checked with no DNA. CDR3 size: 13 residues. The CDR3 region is CASSLGTGRTQYF.

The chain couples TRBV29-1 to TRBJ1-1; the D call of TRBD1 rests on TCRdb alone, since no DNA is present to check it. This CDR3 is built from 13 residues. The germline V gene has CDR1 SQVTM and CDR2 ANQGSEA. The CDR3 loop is CSVRTTMNTEAFF.

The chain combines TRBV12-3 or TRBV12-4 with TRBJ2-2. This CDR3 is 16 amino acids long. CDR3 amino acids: CASSLKLAWATGELFF.

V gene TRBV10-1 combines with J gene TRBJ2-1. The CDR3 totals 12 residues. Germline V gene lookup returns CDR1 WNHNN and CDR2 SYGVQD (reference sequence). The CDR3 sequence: CASSESIGEQFF.

Here the CDR3 reads CATSRVAGTSYGYTF. This chain links TRBV15 with TRBJ1-2; the D call from TCRdb, TRBD1, cannot be confirmed without DNA. Germline V gene lookup returns CDR1 LNHNV and CDR2 YYDKDF (reference sequence). The CDR3 is made up of 15 amino acids.